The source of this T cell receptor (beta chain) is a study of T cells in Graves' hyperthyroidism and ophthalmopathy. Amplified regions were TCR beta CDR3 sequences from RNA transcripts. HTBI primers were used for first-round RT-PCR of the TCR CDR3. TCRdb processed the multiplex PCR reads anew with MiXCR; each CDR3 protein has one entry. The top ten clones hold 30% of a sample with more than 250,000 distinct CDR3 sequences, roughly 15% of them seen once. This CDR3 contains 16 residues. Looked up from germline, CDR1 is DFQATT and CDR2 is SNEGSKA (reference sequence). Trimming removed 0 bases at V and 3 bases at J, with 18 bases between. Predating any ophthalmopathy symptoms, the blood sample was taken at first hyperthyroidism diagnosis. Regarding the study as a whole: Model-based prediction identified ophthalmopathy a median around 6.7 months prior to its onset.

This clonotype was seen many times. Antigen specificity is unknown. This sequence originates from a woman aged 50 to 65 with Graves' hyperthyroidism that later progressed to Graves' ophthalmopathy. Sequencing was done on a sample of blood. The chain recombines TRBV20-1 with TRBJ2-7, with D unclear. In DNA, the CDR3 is TGCAGTGCTAGAGAGAGTAAGTCAAGAGCTGTCTACGAGCAGTACTTC. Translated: CSARESKSRAVYEQYF.